This TCR beta chain was captured by sequencing in a study of post-analysis software for immune sequencing data. Notes on the study in general: In multiple sclerosis, normalized Chao1 diversity was significantly below that of controls.

TCR beta libraries were prepared from cDNA with unique molecular identifiers. MiXCR, run by TCRdb on the PCR reads, gives a single entry per CDR3 protein. The sample contains about 150,000 distinct CDR3 sequences, roughly 30% of which appear only once. This clonotype was detected many times. As yet, its antigen is unknown. The clonotype was recovered from a girl between 10 and 17 years old with multiple sclerosis. The sequenced material came from blood.

The CDR3: CSSQGLAVNEQFF. CDR3 in DNA: TGCAGCTCCCAGGGACTAGCGGTAAATGAGCAGTTCTTC. The chain recombines TRBV29-1 with TRBJ2-1; TRBD2 matches at 11 bases. V was clipped by 8 bases and J by 7 bases; unmatched bases: 7. The germline V gene encodes CDR1 SQVTM and CDR2 ANQGSEA. This CDR3 spans 13 amino acids.